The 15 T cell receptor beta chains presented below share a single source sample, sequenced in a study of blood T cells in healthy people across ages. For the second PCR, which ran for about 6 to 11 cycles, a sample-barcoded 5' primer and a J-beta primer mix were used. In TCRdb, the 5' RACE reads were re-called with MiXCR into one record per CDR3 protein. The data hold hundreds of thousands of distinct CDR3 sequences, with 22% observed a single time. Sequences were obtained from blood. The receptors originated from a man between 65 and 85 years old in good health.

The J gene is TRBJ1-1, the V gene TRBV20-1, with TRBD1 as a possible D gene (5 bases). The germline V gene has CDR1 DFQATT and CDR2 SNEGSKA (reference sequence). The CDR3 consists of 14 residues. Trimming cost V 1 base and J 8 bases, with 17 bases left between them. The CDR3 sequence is CSARGDRGSREAFF. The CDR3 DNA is TGCAGTGCTAGAGGGGACCGCGGGTCTAGGGAAGCTTTCTTT.

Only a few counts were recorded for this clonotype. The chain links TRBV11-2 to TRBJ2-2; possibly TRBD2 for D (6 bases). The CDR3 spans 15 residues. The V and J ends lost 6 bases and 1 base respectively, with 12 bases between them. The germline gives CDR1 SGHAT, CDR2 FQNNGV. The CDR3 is CASSPRDWNTGELFF. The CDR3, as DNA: TGTGCCAGCAGTCCAAGGGACTGGAACACCGGGGAGCTGTTTTTT. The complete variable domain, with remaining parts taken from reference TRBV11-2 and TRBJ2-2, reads EAGVAQSPRYKIIEKRQSVAFWCNPISGHATLYWYQQILGQGPKLLIQFQNNGVVDDSQLPKDRFSAERLKGVDSTLKIQPAKLEDSAVYLCASSPRDWNTGELFFGEGSRLTVL.

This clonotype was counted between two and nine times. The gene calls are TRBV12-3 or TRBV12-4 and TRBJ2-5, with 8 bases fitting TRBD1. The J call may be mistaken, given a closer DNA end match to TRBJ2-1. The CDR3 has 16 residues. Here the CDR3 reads CASSSSGTGSRNEQFF. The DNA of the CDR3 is TGTGCCAGCAGTTCCTCCGGGACAGGTTCGAGGAATGAGCAGTTCTTC.

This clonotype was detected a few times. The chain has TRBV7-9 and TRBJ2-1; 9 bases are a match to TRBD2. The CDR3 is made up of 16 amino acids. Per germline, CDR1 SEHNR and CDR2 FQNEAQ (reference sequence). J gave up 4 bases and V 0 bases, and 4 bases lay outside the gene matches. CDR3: CASSLAWLAGYNEQFF. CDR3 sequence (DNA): TGTGCCAGCAGCTTAGCGTGGCTAGCGGGATACAATGAGCAGTTCTTC.

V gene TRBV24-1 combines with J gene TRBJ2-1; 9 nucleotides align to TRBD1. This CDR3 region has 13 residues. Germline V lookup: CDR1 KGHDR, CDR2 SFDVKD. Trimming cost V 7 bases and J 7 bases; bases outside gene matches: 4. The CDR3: CATRGQGRNEQFF. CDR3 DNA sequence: TGTGCCACCAGGGGACAGGGACGGAATGAGCAGTTCTTC.

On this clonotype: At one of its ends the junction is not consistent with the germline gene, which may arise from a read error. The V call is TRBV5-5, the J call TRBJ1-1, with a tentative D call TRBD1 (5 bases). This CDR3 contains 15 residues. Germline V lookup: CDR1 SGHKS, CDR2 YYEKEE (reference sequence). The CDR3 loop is CASSFYSGLNTEAFF. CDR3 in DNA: TGTGCCAGCAGCTTTTATTCAGGGCTGAACACTGAAGCCTTCTTT. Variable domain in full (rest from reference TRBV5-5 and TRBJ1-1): DAGVTQSPTHLIKTRGQQVTLRCSPISGHKSVSWYQQVLGQGPQFIFQYYEKEERGRGNFPDRFSARQFPNYSSELNVNALLLGDSALYLCASSFYSGLNTEAFFGQGTRLTVV.

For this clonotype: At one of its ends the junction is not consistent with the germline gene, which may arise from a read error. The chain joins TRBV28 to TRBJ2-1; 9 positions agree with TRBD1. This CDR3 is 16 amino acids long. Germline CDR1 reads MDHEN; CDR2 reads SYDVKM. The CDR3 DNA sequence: TGTGCCAGCAGCAGGACAGGGGTGAGCTCCTACAATGAGCAGTTATTC. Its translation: CASSRTGVSSYNEQLF.

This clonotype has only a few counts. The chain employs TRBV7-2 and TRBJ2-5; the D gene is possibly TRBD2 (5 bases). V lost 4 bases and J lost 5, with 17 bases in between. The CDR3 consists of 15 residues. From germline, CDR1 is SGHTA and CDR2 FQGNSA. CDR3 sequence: CASSWAPGPGETQYF. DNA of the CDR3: TGTGCCAGCAGCTGGGCCCCCGGGCCGGGGGAGACCCAGTACTTC. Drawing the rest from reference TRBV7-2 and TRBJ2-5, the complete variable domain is GAGVSQSPSNKVTEKGKDVELRCDPISGHTALYWYRQSLGQGLEFLIYFQGNSAPDKSGLPSDRFSAERTGGSVSTLTIQRTQQEDSAVYLCASSWAPGPGETQYFGPGTRLLVL.

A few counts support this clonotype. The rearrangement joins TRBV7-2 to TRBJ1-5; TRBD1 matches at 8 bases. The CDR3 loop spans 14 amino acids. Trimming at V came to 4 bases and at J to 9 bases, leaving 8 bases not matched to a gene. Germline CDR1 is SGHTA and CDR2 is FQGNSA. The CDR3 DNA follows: TGTGCCAGCAGCTCCAGGACAGGGCCAGGGCCCCAGCATTTT. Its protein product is CASSSRTGPGPQHF.

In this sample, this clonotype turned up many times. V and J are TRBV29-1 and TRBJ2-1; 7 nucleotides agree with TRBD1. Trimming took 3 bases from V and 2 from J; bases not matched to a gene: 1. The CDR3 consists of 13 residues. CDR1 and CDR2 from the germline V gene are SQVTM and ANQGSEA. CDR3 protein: CSVEGTAYNEQFF. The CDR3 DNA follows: TGCAGCGTTGAGGGGACAGCCTACAATGAGCAGTTCTTC.

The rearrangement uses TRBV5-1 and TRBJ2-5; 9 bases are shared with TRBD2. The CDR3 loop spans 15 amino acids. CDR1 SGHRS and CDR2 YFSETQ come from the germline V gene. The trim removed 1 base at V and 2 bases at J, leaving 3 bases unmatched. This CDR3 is CASSLFLAGQETQYF. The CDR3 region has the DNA TGCGCCAGCAGCTTGTTTCTAGCGGGGCAAGAGACCCAGTACTTC.

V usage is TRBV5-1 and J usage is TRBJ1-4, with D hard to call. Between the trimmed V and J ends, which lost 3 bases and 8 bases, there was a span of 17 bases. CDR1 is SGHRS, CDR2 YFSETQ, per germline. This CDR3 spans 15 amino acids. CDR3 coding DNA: TGCGCCAGCAGCTCCCAGCCAGGACTGGAGGAAAAACTGTTTTTT. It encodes CASSSQPGLEEKLFF.

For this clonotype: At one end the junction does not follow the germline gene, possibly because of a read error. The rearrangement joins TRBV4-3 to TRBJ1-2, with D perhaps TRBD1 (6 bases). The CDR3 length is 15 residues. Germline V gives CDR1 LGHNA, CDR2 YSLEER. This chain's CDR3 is CASSQDYTGGYGYAF. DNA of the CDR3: TGCGCCAGCAGCCAAGATTATACGGGGGGCTATGGCTACGCCTTC.

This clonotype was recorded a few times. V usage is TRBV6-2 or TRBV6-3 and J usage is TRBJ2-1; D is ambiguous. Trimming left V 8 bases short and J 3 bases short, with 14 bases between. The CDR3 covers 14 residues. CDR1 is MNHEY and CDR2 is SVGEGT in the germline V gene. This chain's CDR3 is CASGRQTDYNEQFF. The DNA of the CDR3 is TGTGCCAGCGGCAGACAAACGGACTACAATGAGCAGTTCTTC.

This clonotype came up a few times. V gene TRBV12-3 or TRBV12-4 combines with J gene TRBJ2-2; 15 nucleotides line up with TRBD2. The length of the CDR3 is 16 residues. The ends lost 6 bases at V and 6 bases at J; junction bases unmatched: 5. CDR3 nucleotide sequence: TGTGCCAGCAGAGGACTAGCGGGAGGGCCCCCCGGGGAGCTGTTTTTT. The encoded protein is CASRGLAGGPPGELFF.